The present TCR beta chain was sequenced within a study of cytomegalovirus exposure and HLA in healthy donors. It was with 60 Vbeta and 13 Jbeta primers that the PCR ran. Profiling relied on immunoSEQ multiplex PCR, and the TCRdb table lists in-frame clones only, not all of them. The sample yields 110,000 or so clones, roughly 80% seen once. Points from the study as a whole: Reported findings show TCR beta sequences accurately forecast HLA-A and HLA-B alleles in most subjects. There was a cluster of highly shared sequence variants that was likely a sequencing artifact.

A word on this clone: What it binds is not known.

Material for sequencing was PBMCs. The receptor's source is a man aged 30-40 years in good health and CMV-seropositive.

The CDR3 coding sequence is TGTGCCAGTAGTATAGCCCGGACTCCATATGGCTACACCTTC. It is translated as CASSIARTPYGYTF. V and J are TRBV19 and TRBJ1-2; D gene uncertain. The V and J ends lost 1 base and 5 bases respectively, with 11 bases between them. The germline gives CDR1 LNHDA, CDR2 SQIVND (reference sequence). The CDR3 sequence is 14 residues long. Full variable domain (missing parts from reference TRBV19 and TRBJ1-2): DGGITQSPKYLFRKEGQNVTLSCEQNLNHDAMYWYRQDPGQGLRLIYYSQIVNDFQKGDIAEGYSVSREKKESFPLTVTSAQKNPTAFYLCASSIARTPYGYTFGSGTRLTVV.